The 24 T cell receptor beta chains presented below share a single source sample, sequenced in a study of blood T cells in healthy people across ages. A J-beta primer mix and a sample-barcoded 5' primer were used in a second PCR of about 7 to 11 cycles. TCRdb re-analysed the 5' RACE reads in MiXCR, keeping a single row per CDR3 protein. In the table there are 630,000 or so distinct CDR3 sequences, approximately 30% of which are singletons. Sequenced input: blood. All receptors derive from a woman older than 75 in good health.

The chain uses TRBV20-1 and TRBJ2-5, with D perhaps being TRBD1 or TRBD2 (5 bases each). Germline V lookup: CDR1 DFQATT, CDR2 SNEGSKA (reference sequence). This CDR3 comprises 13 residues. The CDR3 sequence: CSGEGRSQETQYF. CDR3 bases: TGCAGCGGTGAGGGACGGTCCCAAGAGACCCAGTACTTC.

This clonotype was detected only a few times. CDR3 amino acids: CASSLARGGEKLFF. CDR3 sequence (DNA): TGTGCCAGCAGCTTAGCGCGGGGAGGGGAAAAACTGTTTTTT. This chain links TRBV7-2 with TRBJ1-4; D remains ambiguous. Germline V lookup: CDR1 SGHTA, CDR2 FQGNSA. The CDR3 spans 14 residues. V lost 0 bases, J lost 8 bases, and 10 bases lay in between.

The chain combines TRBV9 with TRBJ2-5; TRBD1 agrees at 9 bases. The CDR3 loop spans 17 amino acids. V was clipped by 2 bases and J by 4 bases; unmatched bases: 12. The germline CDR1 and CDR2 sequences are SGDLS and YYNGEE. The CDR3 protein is CASSVLTGTGRGETQYF. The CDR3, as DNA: TGTGCCAGCAGCGTCCTCACCGGGACAGGGCGGGGAGAGACCCAGTACTTC.

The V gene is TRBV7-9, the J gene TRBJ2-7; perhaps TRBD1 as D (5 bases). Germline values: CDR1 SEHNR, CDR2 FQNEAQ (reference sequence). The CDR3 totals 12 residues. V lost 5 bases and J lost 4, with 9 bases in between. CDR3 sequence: CASSVGQYEQYF. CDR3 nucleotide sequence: TGTGCCAGCAGCGTAGGACAATACGAGCAGTACTTC.

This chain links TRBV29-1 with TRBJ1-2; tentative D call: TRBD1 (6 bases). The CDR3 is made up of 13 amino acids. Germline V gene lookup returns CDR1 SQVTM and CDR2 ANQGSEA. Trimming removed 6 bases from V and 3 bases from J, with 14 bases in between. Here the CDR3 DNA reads TGCAGCGTGCTTCTAGGGGGGGACTATGGCTACACCTTC. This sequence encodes CSVLLGGDYGYTF.

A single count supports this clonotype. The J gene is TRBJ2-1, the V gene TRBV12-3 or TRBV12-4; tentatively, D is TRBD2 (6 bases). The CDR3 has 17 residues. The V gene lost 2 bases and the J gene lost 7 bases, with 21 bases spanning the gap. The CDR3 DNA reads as TGTGCCAGCAGTTTAATCGCGCGGGGTAGGCTACCGAATGAGCAGTTCTTC. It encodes CASSLIARGRLPNEQFF.

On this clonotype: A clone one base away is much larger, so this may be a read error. CDR3 sequence: CASSLGTGEGETQYF. CDR3 sequence (DNA): TGTGCCAGCAGCTTGGGGACAGGGGAGGGAGAGACCCAGTACTTC. This sequence joins TRBV11-2 and TRBJ2-5; 10 nucleotides match TRBD1. V lost 3 bases, J lost 4 bases, and 5 bases stayed unmatched. The CDR3 runs to 15 residues. The germline V gene has CDR1 SGHAT and CDR2 FQNNGV.

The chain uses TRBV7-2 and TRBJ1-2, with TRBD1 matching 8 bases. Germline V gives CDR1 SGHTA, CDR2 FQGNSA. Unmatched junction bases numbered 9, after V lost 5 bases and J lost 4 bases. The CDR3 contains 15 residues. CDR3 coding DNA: TGTGCCAGCAGCCCCTACCAGGGGGCGGTCTATGGCTACACCTTC. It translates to CASSPYQGAVYGYTF. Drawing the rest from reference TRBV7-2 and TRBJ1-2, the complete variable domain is GAGVSQSPSNKVTEKGKDVELRCDPISGHTALYWYRQSLGQGLEFLIYFQGNSAPDKSGLPSDRFSAERTGGSVSTLTIQRTQQEDSAVYLCASSPYQGAVYGYTFGSGTRLTVV.

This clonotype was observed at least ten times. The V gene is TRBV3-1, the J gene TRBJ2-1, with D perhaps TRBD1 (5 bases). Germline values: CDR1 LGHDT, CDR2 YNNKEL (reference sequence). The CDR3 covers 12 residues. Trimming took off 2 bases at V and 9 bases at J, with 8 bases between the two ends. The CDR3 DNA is TGTGCCAGCAGCCAATCTAGGGGTGAGCAGTTCTTC. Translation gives CASSQSRGEQFF.

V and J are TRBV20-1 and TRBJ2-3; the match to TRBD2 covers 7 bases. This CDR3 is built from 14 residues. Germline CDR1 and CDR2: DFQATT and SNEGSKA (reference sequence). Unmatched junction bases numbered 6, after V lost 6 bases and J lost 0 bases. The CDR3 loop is CSAVSGASTDTQYF. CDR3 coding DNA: TGCAGTGCCGTCAGCGGGGCTAGCACAGATACGCAGTATTTT.

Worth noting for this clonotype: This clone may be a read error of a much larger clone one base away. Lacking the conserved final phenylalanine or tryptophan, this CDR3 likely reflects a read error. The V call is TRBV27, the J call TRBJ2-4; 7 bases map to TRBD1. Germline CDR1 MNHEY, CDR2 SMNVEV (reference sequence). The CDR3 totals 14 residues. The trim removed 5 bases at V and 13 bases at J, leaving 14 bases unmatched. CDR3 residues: CASSPLNRGREQYL. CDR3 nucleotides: TGTGCCAGCAGTCCCCTTAATAGGGGGCGTGAGCAGTACCTC.

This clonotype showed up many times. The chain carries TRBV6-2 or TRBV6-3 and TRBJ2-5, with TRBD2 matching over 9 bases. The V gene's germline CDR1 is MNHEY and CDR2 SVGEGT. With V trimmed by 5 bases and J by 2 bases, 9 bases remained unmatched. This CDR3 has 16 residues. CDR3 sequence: CASSTLRAGGQETQYF. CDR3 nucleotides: TGTGCCAGCAGTACCCTGCGGGCGGGGGGGCAAGAGACCCAGTACTTC.

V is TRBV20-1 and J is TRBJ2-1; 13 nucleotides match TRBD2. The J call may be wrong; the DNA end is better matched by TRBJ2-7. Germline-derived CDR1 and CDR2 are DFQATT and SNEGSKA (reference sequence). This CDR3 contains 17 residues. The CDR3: CSAEGTSGASSYNEQYF. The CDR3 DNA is TGCAGTGCTGAAGGGACTAGCGGGGCCAGCTCCTACAATGAGCAGTACTTC.

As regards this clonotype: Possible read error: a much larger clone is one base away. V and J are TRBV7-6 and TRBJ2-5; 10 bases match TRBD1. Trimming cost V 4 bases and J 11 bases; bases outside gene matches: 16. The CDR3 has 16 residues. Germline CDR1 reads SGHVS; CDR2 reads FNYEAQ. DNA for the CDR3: TGTGCCAGCAGCTATTTACCCTTGACAGGGGGCAATGAGCAGTACTTC. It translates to CASSYLPLTGGNEQYF. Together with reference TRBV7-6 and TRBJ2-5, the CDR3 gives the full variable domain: GAGVSQSPRYKVTKRGQDVALRCDPISGHVSLYWYRQALGQGPEFLTYFNYEAQQDKSGLPNDRFSAERPEGSISTLTIQRTEQRDSAMYRCASSYLPLTGGNEQYFGPGTRLLVL.

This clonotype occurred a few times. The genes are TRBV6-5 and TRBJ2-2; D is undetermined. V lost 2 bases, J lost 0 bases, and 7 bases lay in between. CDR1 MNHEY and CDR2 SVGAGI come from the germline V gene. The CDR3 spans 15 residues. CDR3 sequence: CASSYRNSNTGELFF. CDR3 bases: TGTGCCAGCAGTTACAGGAATTCGAACACCGGGGAGCTGTTTTTT.

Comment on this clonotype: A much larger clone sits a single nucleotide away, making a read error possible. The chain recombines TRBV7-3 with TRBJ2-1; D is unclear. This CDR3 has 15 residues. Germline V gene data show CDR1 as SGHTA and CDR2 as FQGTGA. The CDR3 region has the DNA TGTGCCAGCATCTTAAGTTCGAACTCCTACAATGAGCAGTTCTTC. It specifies CASILSSNSYNEQFF.

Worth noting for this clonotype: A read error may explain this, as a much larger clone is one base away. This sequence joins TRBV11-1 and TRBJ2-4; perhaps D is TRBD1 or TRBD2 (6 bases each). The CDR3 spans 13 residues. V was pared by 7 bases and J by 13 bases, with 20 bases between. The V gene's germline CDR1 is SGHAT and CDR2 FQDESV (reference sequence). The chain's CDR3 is CASKGGGRNEQYF. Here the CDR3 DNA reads TGTGCCAGCAAGGGGGGCGGGCGCAATGAGCAGTACTTC.

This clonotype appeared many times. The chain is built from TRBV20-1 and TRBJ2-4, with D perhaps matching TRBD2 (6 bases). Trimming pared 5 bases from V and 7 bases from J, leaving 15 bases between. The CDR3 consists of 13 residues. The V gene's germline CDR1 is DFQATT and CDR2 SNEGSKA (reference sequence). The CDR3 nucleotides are TGCAGTGCTCAGGGAGGCGCGGGGAACATTCAGTACTTC. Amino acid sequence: CSAQGGAGNIQYF.

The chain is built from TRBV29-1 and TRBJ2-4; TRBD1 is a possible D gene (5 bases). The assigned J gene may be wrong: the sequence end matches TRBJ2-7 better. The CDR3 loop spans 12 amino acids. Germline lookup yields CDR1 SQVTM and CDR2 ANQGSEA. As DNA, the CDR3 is TGCAGCGTTGTAACAGGCAGCTACGAGCAGTACTTC. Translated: CSVVTGSYEQYF.

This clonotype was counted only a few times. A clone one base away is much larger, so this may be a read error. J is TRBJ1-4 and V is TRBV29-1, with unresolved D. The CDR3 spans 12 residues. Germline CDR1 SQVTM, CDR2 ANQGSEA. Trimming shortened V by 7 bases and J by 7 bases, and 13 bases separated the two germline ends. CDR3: CSGVLVGEKLFF. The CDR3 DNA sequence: TGCAGCGGTGTGCTTGTGGGTGAAAAACTGTTTTTT.

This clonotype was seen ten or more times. CDR3 region: CASSIASHEQYF. The CDR3, as DNA: TGTGCCAGCAGTATTGCTAGCCACGAGCAGTACTTC. This rearrangement joins TRBV6-5 to TRBJ2-7; tentative D call: TRBD2 (5 bases). The CDR3 is 12 residues long. With 5 bases removed from V and 5 bases from J, the gap between germline ends came to 10 bases. The germline V gene encodes CDR1 MNHEY and CDR2 SVGAGI.

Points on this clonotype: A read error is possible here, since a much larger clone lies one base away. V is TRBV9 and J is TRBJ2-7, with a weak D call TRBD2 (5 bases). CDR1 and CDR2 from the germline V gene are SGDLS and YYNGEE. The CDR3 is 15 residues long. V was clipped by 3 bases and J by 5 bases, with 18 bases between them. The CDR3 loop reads CASSAASGPNNEQYF. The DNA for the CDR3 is TGTGCCAGCAGCGCGGCAAGCGGCCCCAACAACGAGCAGTACTTC. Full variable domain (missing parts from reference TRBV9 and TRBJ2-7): DSGVTQTPKHLITATGQRVTLRCSPRSGDLSVYWYQQSLDQGLQFLIQYYNGEERAKGNILERFSAQQFPDLHSELNLSSLELGDSALYFCASSAASGPNNEQYFGPGTRLTVT.

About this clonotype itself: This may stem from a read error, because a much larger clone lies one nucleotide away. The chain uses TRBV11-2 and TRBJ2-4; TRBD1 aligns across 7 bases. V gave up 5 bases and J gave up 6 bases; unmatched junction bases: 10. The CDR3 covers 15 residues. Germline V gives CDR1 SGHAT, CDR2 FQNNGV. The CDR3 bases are TGTGCCAGCAGCCCTCGGGACAGACACTTAAACATTCAGTACTTC. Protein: CASSPRDRHLNIQYF.

The CDR3 region is CASSQEVRVTNTEAFF. Written as DNA, the CDR3 is TGCGCCAGCAGCCAAGAAGTAAGGGTGACGAACACTGAAGCTTTCTTT. The rearrangement links TRBV4-1 to TRBJ1-1, with D unclear. CDR1 and CDR2 (germline): MGHRA, YSYEKL. Trimming shortened V by 0 bases and J by 1 base, and 12 bases separated the two germline ends. CDR3 length: 16 amino acids.